These T cell receptor beta chains were read from a single sample in a study of OX40 agonist ivuxolimab in advanced cancers. Here immunoSEQ multiplex PCR was the method, and the copy in TCRdb shows in-frame clones only, minus some. Among about 62,000 clones, 80% to 95% were seen once, and the ten largest hold roughly an eighth. The specimen was CD4+ or CD8+ T cells sorted from blood, collected in a trial of the OX40 agonist ivuxolimab. The source of these receptors is an adult with an advanced solid tumor such as melanoma, head and neck, liver or kidney cancer. CDR3s leave out the opening cysteine and the closing phenylalanine or tryptophan. Each record gives: D gene, V gene, CDR3 protein. D genes are given only for firm matches.

D: TRBD2; V: TRBV5-4; CDR3: ASSTGLAEGETQY
D: NA; V: TRBV11-2; CDR3: ASSLNVVYEQY
D: NA; V: TRBV19; CDR3: ASSIFGGVQETQY
D: TRBD1; V: TRBV9; CDR3: ASSVAGQGVDEQY
D: NA; V: TRBV4-1; CDR3: ASSPSSRGVVYEQY
D: NA; V: TRBV19; CDR3: ASSPWEGQNTQGYT
D: TRBD2; V: TRBV7-6; CDR3: ASSSPSGRVTDTQY
D: NA; V: TRBV9; CDR3: ASSVFAGDTQY
D: NA; V: TRBV15; CDR3: ATSSDRLAGLEQGLDTGELF
D: TRBD1; V: TRBV4-2; CDR3: ASSPPQGDRSMNTEAF
D: NA; V: TRBV6-6; CDR3: ASSVSGDPYYEQY
D: NA; V: TRBV6-5; CDR3: ASSYVKRGTGELF
D: TRBD1; V: TRBV18; CDR3: ASSPTDRGANYGYT
D: NA; V: TRBV4-1; CDR3: ASSQESSYEQY
D: NA; V: TRBV19; CDR3: ASSQGYTEAF
D: TRBD2; V: TRBV5-4; CDR3: ASRDSSGSLETQY
D: NA; V: TRBV5-1; CDR3: ASSLFGELF
D: TRBD1; V: TRBV7-6; CDR3: ASSSGQRNEKLF
D: NA; V: TRBV7-6; CDR3: ASSLTDGTRYEQY
D: NA; V: TRBV7-6; CDR3: ASSLGDHNEQF
D: TRBD2; V: TRBV30; CDR3: AWALAAINTGELF
D: NA; V: TRBV7-7; CDR3: ASSLEASSYEQY
D: NA; V: TRBV27; CDR3: ASNQNDGPQGEQF
D: TRBD1; V: TRBV13; CDR3: ASSKGQQETQY
D: TRBD2; V: TRBV7-9; CDR3: ASSNLAGGLTDTQY
D: TRBD1; V: TRBV4-3; CDR3: ASSQGDQGVYEQY
D: NA; V: TRBV9; CDR3: ASSVALSYT
D: NA; V: TRBV4-2; CDR3: ASSPTDRYEQY